These T cell receptor beta chains were read from a single sample in a study of blood T cell repertoires in COVID-19. Clones were read by immunoSEQ multiplex PCR, and TCRdb kept only the in-frame ones, dropping some. The sample carries some 250,000 clones, 80% to 90% recorded once. The sequencing sample was made of PBMCs or T cells enriched from blood (not recorded which). All receptors come from a woman in her 50s who had recovered from COVID-19. Each CDR3 is given without its conserved first and last residue. The order of the fields is CDR3 protein, clone size, D gene, J gene, V gene. The D gene is left open where the match is weak. Clone size is stated in some rows and not others, as once, few, many or a class when expanded.

CDR3: ASSLAGGRDGTDTQY; size: NA; D: TRBD2; J: TRBJ2-3; V: TRBV5-1
CDR3: ASSYTSNQPQH; size: once; D: NA; J: TRBJ1-5; V: TRBV28
CDR3: ASTPEGGNTDTQY; size: once; D: NA; J: TRBJ2-3; V: TRBV7-9
CDR3: ASSPGQGREYGYT; size: NA; D: TRBD1; J: TRBJ1-2; V: TRBV11-2
CDR3: ASRRGPDRQTGELF; size: NA; D: TRBD1; J: TRBJ2-2; V: TRBV5-4
CDR3: ASSQESQGWEKLF; size: NA; D: NA; J: TRBJ1-4; V: TRBV11-2
CDR3: SVEVQGYDTEAF; size: NA; D: NA; J: TRBJ1-1; V: TRBV29-1
CDR3: ASSIAGSSYNEQF; size: NA; D: NA; J: TRBJ2-1; V: TRBV19
CDR3: ASSAPGLAGGNEQF; size: NA; D: TRBD2; J: TRBJ2-1; V: TRBV9
CDR3: ASSPMRARENTEAF; size: NA; D: NA; J: TRBJ1-1; V: TRBV18
CDR3: ASSTPSGRGTDTQY; size: NA; D: TRBD2; J: TRBJ2-3; V: TRBV27
CDR3: ASSEYRGNYYGYT; size: NA; D: TRBD1; J: TRBJ1-2; V: TRBV2
CDR3: ASSLGEKGNQPQH; size: NA; D: NA; J: TRBJ1-5; V: TRBV27
CDR3: ASSIQLGQKYEQY; size: NA; D: TRBD1; J: TRBJ2-7; V: TRBV28
CDR3: ASSLEGLAGGRGEQF; size: NA; D: TRBD2; J: TRBJ2-1; V: TRBV5-1
CDR3: ASSYGGQAYEQY; size: NA; D: TRBD1; J: TRBJ2-7; V: TRBV6-6
CDR3: ASSLEVQAYGYT; size: NA; D: NA; J: TRBJ1-2; V: TRBV11-2
CDR3: ATSDPTFSDRQTNGYT; size: NA; D: NA; J: TRBJ1-2; V: TRBV24-1
CDR3: ASSYGLAAYSYEQY; size: NA; D: TRBD2; J: TRBJ2-7; V: TRBV6-5
CDR3: ASSVGGSGELF; size: NA; D: NA; J: TRBJ2-2; V: TRBV9
CDR3: ASSPRLRENTEAF; size: NA; D: NA; J: TRBJ1-1; V: TRBV9
CDR3: ASSEGTGFSHEQY; size: once; D: TRBD1; J: TRBJ2-7; V: TRBV6-1
CDR3: ASSGQTGQIYEQY; size: NA; D: NA; J: TRBJ2-7; V: TRBV28
CDR3: ASSLDRGFEQETQY; size: NA; D: TRBD1; J: TRBJ2-5; V: TRBV5-1
CDR3: ASSPPDRFLNQPQH; size: NA; D: TRBD1; J: TRBJ1-5; V: TRBV19
CDR3: ASSAASSYEQY; size: NA; D: NA; J: TRBJ2-7; V: TRBV28
CDR3: ASSPVEDSSYEQY; size: few; D: NA; J: TRBJ2-7; V: TRBV28
CDR3: ASSFRGRGYGYT; size: NA; D: NA; J: TRBJ1-2; V: TRBV28
CDR3: ASSSHRGSSTDTQY; size: NA; D: TRBD1; J: TRBJ2-3; V: TRBV27
CDR3: ASSQGGQPNEKLF; size: NA; D: TRBD1; J: TRBJ1-4; V: TRBV3-1/TRBV3-2
CDR3: ASSSGQGAYGYT; size: NA; D: TRBD1; J: TRBJ1-2; V: TRBV5-4
CDR3: ASSLGLTDYEQY; size: once; D: NA; J: TRBJ2-7; V: TRBV7-9
CDR3: ASSLERGRTGELF; size: NA; D: TRBD2; J: TRBJ2-2; V: TRBV5-1
CDR3: TMEGPEPSGEQY; size: NA; D: NA; J: TRBJ2-7; V: TRBV10-1
CDR3: ASSLLLKNTEAF; size: NA; D: NA; J: TRBJ1-1; V: TRBV28
CDR3: ARRPGGSGEAF; size: NA; D: NA; J: TRBJ1-1; V: TRBV30
CDR3: ASSIGGGTYEQY; size: NA; D: NA; J: TRBJ2-7; V: TRBV19
CDR3: ASSLGPTQAYEQY; size: NA; D: NA; J: TRBJ2-7; V: TRBV5-6
CDR3: ASSWGSGETQY; size: NA; D: NA; J: TRBJ2-5; V: TRBV3-1/TRBV3-2
CDR3: ASSSNRVQETQY; size: NA; D: NA; J: TRBJ2-5; V: TRBV7-2
CDR3: ASSNRPLAGAWDTQY; size: NA; D: TRBD2; J: TRBJ2-3; V: TRBV19
CDR3: ASSSRDRNTGELF; size: NA; D: TRBD1; J: TRBJ2-2; V: TRBV5-1
CDR3: ASSSWGGHLSRGANVLT; size: NA; D: NA; J: TRBJ2-6; V: TRBV19
CDR3: ASRPRPSYNEQF; size: NA; D: NA; J: TRBJ2-1; V: TRBV11-2
CDR3: ASKQDLYGYT; size: few; D: NA; J: TRBJ1-2; V: TRBV5-5
CDR3: ASSRGLAGGNEQF; size: NA; D: TRBD2; J: TRBJ2-1; V: TRBV5-6
CDR3: ASSFFSRQGDYGYT; size: NA; D: TRBD1; J: TRBJ1-2; V: TRBV11-2
CDR3: ASRDSTDTQY; size: NA; D: NA; J: TRBJ2-3; V: TRBV28
CDR3: ASGGLAVGTDTQY; size: NA; D: NA; J: TRBJ2-3; V: TRBV6-5
CDR3: ASSYRGTVGQPQH; size: NA; D: NA; J: TRBJ1-5; V: TRBV6-5
CDR3: AISESGGSSNQPQH; size: few; D: NA; J: TRBJ1-5; V: TRBV10-3
CDR3: ASSSGTGSHQPQH; size: NA; D: TRBD1; J: TRBJ1-5; V: TRBV7-6
CDR3: SVSGRAVYEQY; size: NA; D: NA; J: TRBJ2-7; V: TRBV29-1
CDR3: ASSFRRTDSGNTIY; size: NA; D: NA; J: TRBJ1-3; V: TRBV7-8